Presented here are 15 T cell receptor beta chains from one specimen sequenced in a study of T cells in Graves' hyperthyroidism and ophthalmopathy. The investigators amplified TCR beta CDR3 regions from RNA transcripts. First-round RT-PCR with HTBI primers amplified the TCR CDR3 region. TCRdb passed the multiplex PCR reads through MiXCR, listing each CDR3 protein once. Of nearly 250,000 distinct CDR3 sequences listed, roughly 15% are singletons. The sequenced material came from blood. The receptors come from a woman aged 18 to 35 with Graves' ophthalmopathy.

This clonotype was found many times. This chain joins TRBV7-2 and TRBJ2-5, with TRBD2 identical over 8 bases. Germline trimming cut 5 bases from V and 5 bases from J; bases unmatched to any gene: 16. Germline V gene sequence: CDR1 SGHTA, CDR2 FQGNSA. The CDR3 length is 17 residues. The DNA for the CDR3 is TGTGCCAGCAGCCTACGATGGGTTAGCGGGATTGGGGAGACCCAGTACTTC. Protein product: CASSLRWVSGIGETQYF.

This clonotype showed up many times. The V call is TRBV5-1, the J call TRBJ2-5, with 9 nucleotides matching TRBD1. Per germline, CDR1 SGHRS and CDR2 YFSETQ. This CDR3 contains 16 residues. V dropped 3 bases and J dropped 5; count of bases not matched to a gene: 11. In DNA form, the CDR3 reads TGCGCCAGCAGCTCCATAGGACAGGGGTCGATGGAGACCCAGTACTTC. This encodes CASSSIGQGSMETQYF.

A word on this clonotype: This sequence may be a read error, since a much larger clone differs from it by one base. The chain links TRBV7-2 to TRBJ2-2, with TRBD2 matching over 7 bases. The CDR3 runs 14 residues. Looked up from germline, CDR1 is SGHTA and CDR2 is FQGNSA. CDR3 nucleotide sequence: TGTGCCAGCAGCTTAGCTGTAGTTCGCGGGGGGCTGTTTTTT. It encodes CASSLAVVRGGLFF.

The V gene is TRBV19, the J gene TRBJ1-5; 9 bases agree with TRBD1. There are 15 residues in the CDR3. Germline CDR1 is LNHDA and CDR2 is SQIVND (reference sequence). J lost 7 bases, V lost 1 base, and 5 bases had no gene match. CDR3 nucleotides: TGTGCCAGTAGTATAGTCGGGACAGGGAAACAGCCCCAGCATTTT. Amino acids: CASSIVGTGKQPQHF. Full variable domain (rest looked up from reference TRBV19 and TRBJ1-5): DGGITQSPKYLFRKEGQNVTLSCEQNLNHDAMYWYRQDPGQGLRLIYYSQIVNDFQKGDIAEGYSVSREKKESFPLTVTSAQKNPTAFYLCASSIVGTGKQPQHFGDGTRLSIL.

In this sample, this clonotype turned up many times. In nucleotides, the CDR3 is TGTGCCAGCAGCGTAGATCAAGAGACCCAGTACTTC. Its translation: CASSVDQETQYF. V gene TRBV9 combines with J gene TRBJ2-5; D is uncertain. V lost 0 bases to trimming and J lost 2 bases, with 2 bases between them. This CDR3 spans 12 amino acids. Germline CDR1 reads SGDLS; CDR2 reads YYNGEE.

This clonotype appeared many times. The chain joins TRBV15 to TRBJ1-1, with unresolved D. V gave up 2 bases and J gave up 5 bases, with 12 bases separating them. Germline V gives CDR1 LNHNV, CDR2 YYDKDF (reference sequence). This CDR3 region has 14 residues. The CDR3 DNA reads TGTGCCACCAGCAGACCAGATTTAGGAACTGAAGCTTTCTTT. This encodes CATSRPDLGTEAFF.

This clonotype appeared many times. This chain uses TRBV2 with TRBJ2-7; D not certain. Germline V gene lookup returns CDR1 SNHLY and CDR2 FYNNEI. There are 13 residues in the CDR3. V dropped 6 bases and J dropped 1 base, with 10 bases sitting between them. CDR3 DNA sequence: TGTGCCAGCAGAGTCCTACCGTCCTACGAGCAGTACTTC. Its protein product is CASRVLPSYEQYF.

This clonotype was seen ten or more times. This CDR3 is CASSGPAGLGNQPQHF. In DNA form, the CDR3 reads TGTGCCAGCAGTGGACCGGCGGGGTTGGGCAATCAGCCCCAGCATTTT. The V gene is TRBV6-1, the J gene TRBJ1-5; no reliable D call. V lost 4 bases and J 2 bases, leaving 15 bases between the germline ends. The CDR3 consists of 16 residues. Germline CDR1 reads MNHNS; CDR2 reads SASEGT.

This clonotype was counted ten times or more. The chain employs TRBV15 and TRBJ2-3, with D maybe TRBD2 (7 bases). Germline V gene lookup returns CDR1 LNHNV and CDR2 YYDKDF (reference sequence). This CDR3 spans 16 amino acids. V lost 3 bases, J lost 4 bases, and 17 bases lay in between. The CDR3 region has the DNA TGTGCCACCAGCAGGTTAGGGAGGGGGGCAGCAGATACGCAGTATTTT. This translates into CATSRLGRGAADTQYF.

The rearrangement uses TRBV10-2 and TRBJ1-4; 8 nucleotides line up with TRBD1. The V segment lost 2 bases and the J segment 10 bases; nucleotides outside the gene matches: 15. The CDR3 is made up of 17 amino acids. The germline V gene encodes CDR1 WSHSY and CDR2 SAAADI. CDR3: CASSEGGSGQGLGKLFF. The CDR3, as DNA: TGCGCCAGCAGTGAGGGGGGCTCCGGACAGGGCTTGGGAAAACTGTTTTTT.

Ten or more counts support this clonotype. The chain is built from TRBV7-2 and TRBJ2-2, with a tentative D call TRBD1 (6 bases). The germline V and J ends were trimmed by 5 bases and 7 bases, with 11 bases remaining between them. The CDR3 length is 13 residues. The V gene's germline CDR1 is SGHTA and CDR2 FQGNSA. The CDR3 sequence: CASSALGGGELFF. As DNA, the CDR3 is TGTGCCAGCAGCGCACTAGGGGGCGGGGAGCTGTTTTTT.

This clonotype was seen at least ten times. The chain combines TRBV4-1 with TRBJ2-7, with D possibly being TRBD1 (5 bases). This CDR3 is 16 amino acids long. Germline CDR1 reads MGHRA; CDR2 reads YSYEKL. The V end lost 2 bases, the J end lost 0 bases, and 14 bases lay between the germline ends. The CDR3 reads CASSQNPRAHSYEQYF. In DNA, the CDR3 is TGCGCCAGCAGCCAAAACCCCAGGGCCCACTCCTACGAGCAGTACTTC.

The genes are TRBV30 and TRBJ2-5; the D is unclear. The CDR3 covers 13 residues. V dropped 3 bases and J dropped 5 bases, with 13 bases sitting between them. Germline V gene sequence: CDR1 GTSNPN, CDR2 SVGIG (reference sequence). CDR3 residues: CAWSQTDRETQYF. The CDR3 DNA is TGTGCCTGGAGCCAAACGGACCGGGAGACCCAGTACTTC.

This clonotype was seen many times. This sequence joins TRBV30 and TRBJ1-1; D is ambiguous. The CDR3 has 14 residues. Germline loops: CDR1 GTSNPN, CDR2 SVGIG (reference sequence). Deletions cut 1 base from V and 1 base from J, with 10 bases between. The CDR3 is CAWSERHTNTEAFF. The CDR3 DNA reads TGTGCCTGGAGTGAAAGACACACGAACACTGAAGCTTTCTTT. Looking up the rest from reference TRBV30 and TRBJ1-1 gives the full variable domain: SQTIHQWPATLVQPVGSPLSLECTVEGTSNPNLYWYRQAAGRGLQLLFYSVGIGQISSEVPQNLSASRPQDRQFILSSKKLLLSDSGFYLCAWSERHTNTEAFFGQGTRLTVV.

J is TRBJ2-1 and V is TRBV6-2 or TRBV6-3; 7 bases map to TRBD2. Unmatched junction bases numbered 12, after V lost 7 bases and J lost 6 bases. Germline V gene sequence: CDR1 MNHEY, CDR2 SVGEGT. CDR3 length: 15 residues. The CDR3 coding sequence is TGTGCCAGCACCCTAGGAGGGACTAAGTCCAATGAGCAGTTCTTC. As protein: CASTLGGTKSNEQFF.